The 27 T cell receptor beta chains listed next were all sequenced from one sample in a study of a mutant IDH1 vaccine in newly diagnosed glioma. For these receptors, no antigen is known. Time point: week 47, end of study. The investigators gave 300 ug of mutant IDH1 20-mer peptide in each vaccine dose, together with topical imiquimod. TCRdb's table, derived via immunoSEQ multiplex PCR, lists solely in-frame clones and lacks some. Seen here are tens of thousands of clones, roughly 80% observed once, and the top ten hold around 3.8%. This specimen was PBMCs, taken from a glioma patient whose treatment included an IDH1 peptide vaccine. The receptors were gathered from a man aged 40-50 years with glioma. Some clones in this sample may be carry-over from other donors' samples.

The chain carries TRBV7-2 and TRBJ2-5, with 10 nucleotides matching TRBD2. Germline CDR1 is SGHTA and CDR2 is FQGNSA. Trimming cost V 0 bases and J 5 bases; bases outside gene matches: 6. CDR3 length: 16 amino acids. The CDR3 is CASSLAILAGEETQYF. The CDR3 DNA reads TGTGCCAGCAGCTTAGCGATCCTAGCGGGGGAGGAGACCCAGTACTTC.

This clone has just a few counts. V and J are TRBV19 and TRBJ1-6, with a possible D match to TRBD1 (6 bases). The V gene lost 7 bases and the J gene lost 7 bases, with 17 bases spanning the gap. From germline, CDR1 is LNHDA and CDR2 SQIVND (reference sequence). The CDR3 contains 15 residues. CDR3 in amino acids: CASTLLRGANSPLHF. CDR3 bases: TGTGCCAGTACCCTCCTCCGGGGGGCCAATTCACCCCTCCACTTT.

About this clone: At one boundary the junction diverges from the germline segment, which might be a read error. This chain uses TRBV7-7 with TRBJ2-5, with D possibly matching TRBD1 (6 bases). Germline CDR1 is SSHAT and CDR2 is FNYEAQ (reference sequence). This CDR3 has 13 amino acids. CDR3 amino acids: CASSLGQGETQYF. CDR3 coding DNA: TGTGCTAGCAGCTTAGGTCAGGGGGAGACCCAGTACTTC. The full variable domain, rest sourced from reference TRBV7-7 and TRBJ2-5, is GAGVSQSPRYKVTKRGQDVTLRCDPISSHATLYWYQQALGQGPEFLTYFNYEAQPDKSGLPSDRFSAERPEGSISTLTIQRTEQRDSAMYRCASSLGQGETQYFGPGTRLLVL.

The chain is built from TRBV4-2 and TRBJ1-1; D is uncertain. From germline, CDR1 is LGHNA and CDR2 YNFKEQ. V dropped 1 base and J dropped 1 base, with 7 bases sitting between them. The CDR3 totals 14 residues. For the CDR3, the DNA is TGTGCCAGCAGCCAAGTATCTCCGAACACTGAAGCTTTCTTT. It translates to CASSQVSPNTEAFF.

The CDR3 loop is CASSEMTGGNYGYTF. The CDR3 DNA is TGCGCCAGCAGTGAGATGACAGGGGGAAACTATGGCTACACCTTC. This chain links TRBV10-2 with TRBJ1-2; 9 bases are a match to TRBD1. V lost 2 bases and J lost 2; bases outside the gene matches: 3. The CDR3 consists of 15 residues. The germline gives CDR1 WSHSY, CDR2 SAAADI.

This chain connects TRBV18 to TRBJ2-3, with 9 bases aligning to TRBD2. Germline loops: CDR1 KGHSH, CDR2 LQKENI. V gave up 3 bases and J gave up 1 base; unmatched junction bases: 5. The CDR3 has 16 residues. The DNA of the CDR3 is TGTGCCAGCTCACCCCGGGCGGGGGGGCGCACAGATACGCAGTATTTT. Its translation is CASSPRAGGRTDTQYF.

This chain connects TRBV19 to TRBJ1-5, with unresolved D. This CDR3 has 15 residues. Germline CDR1 reads LNHDA; CDR2 reads SQIVND (reference sequence). V lost 4 bases, J lost 1 base, and 11 bases lay in between. This CDR3 is CASSTINFSNQPQHF. The CDR3 coding sequence is TGTGCCAGTAGTACCATAAATTTCAGCAATCAGCCCCAGCATTTT. Full variable domain (remainder filled in from reference TRBV19 and TRBJ1-5): DGGITQSPKYLFRKEGQNVTLSCEQNLNHDAMYWYRQDPGQGLRLIYYSQIVNDFQKGDIAEGYSVSREKKESFPLTVTSAQKNPTAFYLCASSTINFSNQPQHFGDGTRLSIL.

The chain employs TRBV7-2 and TRBJ1-2; TRBD1 might be the D (5 bases). The CDR3 length is 14 residues. Germline lookup yields CDR1 SGHTA and CDR2 FQGNSA. V gave up 3 bases and J gave up 4 bases, with 12 bases separating them. The CDR3 DNA reads TGTGCCAGCAGCTTCGCCCGGGGCCCCTATGGCTACACCTTC. Translating it yields CASSFARGPYGYTF.

This clone has a single count. The CDR3 DNA sequence: TGTGCCAGTAGTATCACAGGGTACACCGGGGAGCTGTTTTTT. This sequence encodes CASSITGYTGELFF. The chain has TRBV19 and TRBJ2-2, with D perhaps TRBD1 (6 bases). Germline CDR1 reads LNHDA; CDR2 reads SQIVND (reference sequence). The CDR3 has 14 amino acids. The germline V and J ends were trimmed by 3 bases and 3 bases, with 8 bases remaining between them.

V gene TRBV7-2 combines with J gene TRBJ1-2, with D unclear. V was clipped by 1 base and J by 2 bases, with 14 bases between them. CDR1 and CDR2 (germline): SGHTA, FQGNSA. The CDR3 extends over 16 amino acids. The CDR3 DNA reads as TGTGCCAGCAGCTTAGGAGGAGGTGTAGGGAACTATGGCTACACCTTC. It specifies CASSLGGGVGNYGYTF.

The chain links TRBV19 to TRBJ2-7; TRBD1 matches at 8 bases. Germline V gene data show CDR1 as LNHDA and CDR2 as SQIVND (reference sequence). V shed 6 bases, J shed 6 bases, and the junction held 4 bases outside the gene matches. The CDR3 loop spans 12 amino acids. CDR3 residues: CASSRTGFEQYF. The CDR3 coding sequence is TGTGCCAGTAGCAGGACAGGGTTCGAGCAGTACTTC. The whole variable domain, remainder taken from reference TRBV19 and TRBJ2-7, is DGGITQSPKYLFRKEGQNVTLSCEQNLNHDAMYWYRQDPGQGLRLIYYSQIVNDFQKGDIAEGYSVSREKKESFPLTVTSAQKNPTAFYLCASSRTGFEQYFGPGTRLTVT.

The chain carries TRBV6-4 and TRBJ1-2; D may be TRBD1 (5 bases). This CDR3 is 14 amino acids long. Trimming pared 8 bases from V and 7 bases from J, leaving 20 bases between. Per the germline V gene, CDR1 is MRHNA and CDR2 is SNTAGT. The CDR3 region is CASRVGPGTTGYTF. For the CDR3, the DNA is TGTGCCAGCCGAGTAGGCCCCGGGACGACTGGCTACACCTTC.

This clone was detected once. The chain couples TRBV7-9 to TRBJ1-1; D unresolved. The CDR3 covers 15 residues. Germline CDR1 and CDR2: SEHNR and FQNEAQ (reference sequence). V was trimmed by 0 bases and J by 4 bases, leaving 12 bases between them. Here the CDR3 reads CASSLAARLGTEAFF. CDR3 coding DNA: TGTGCCAGCAGCTTAGCAGCCAGATTGGGCACTGAAGCTTTCTTT.

This clone was seen a few times. The chain carries TRBV7-9 and TRBJ1-2; TRBD1 agrees at 7 bases. The CDR3 has 12 residues. CDR1 SEHNR and CDR2 FQNEAQ come from the germline V gene (reference sequence). Trimming at V came to 4 bases and at J to 6 bases, leaving 2 bases not matched to a gene. CDR3 in DNA: TGTGCCAGCAGCTCAGACAGGGATGGCTACACCTTC. This sequence encodes CASSSDRDGYTF.

The gene calls are TRBV18 and TRBJ1-2, with no clear D. V lost 3 bases and J lost 4, with 9 bases in between. Germline-derived CDR1 and CDR2 are KGHSH and LQKENI. The CDR3 loop spans 13 amino acids. The CDR3 region is CASSPEAVYGYTF. CDR3 DNA: TGTGCCAGCTCACCGGAAGCGGTCTATGGCTACACCTTC.

The rearrangement joins TRBV28 to TRBJ1-2; D is perhaps TRBD1 (6 bases). Trimming took off 2 bases at V and 7 bases at J, with 8 bases between the two ends. Germline lookup yields CDR1 MDHEN and CDR2 SYDVKM. The CDR3 is 12 amino acids. For the CDR3, the DNA is TGTGCCAGCAGTTTAAACAGGGTTGGCTACACCTTC. It yields the protein CASSLNRVGYTF.

The V gene is TRBV19, the J gene TRBJ2-7; possibly TRBD1 or TRBD2 for D (5 bases each). This CDR3 has 16 residues. V lost 5 bases to trimming and J lost 7 bases, with 24 bases between them. Germline-derived CDR1 and CDR2 are LNHDA and SQIVND (reference sequence). The CDR3 region has the DNA TGTGCCAGTAGTGCGTTCAGGGTTGACGCCTCGGGGGAGCAGTACTTC. The encoded protein is CASSAFRVDASGEQYF.

The gene calls are TRBV7-8 and TRBJ2-2, with TRBD2 matching over 8 bases. Germline assignment: CDR1 SGHVS and CDR2 FQNEAQ. CDR3 length: 20 residues. V shed 1 base and J 2 bases; nucleotides not matched to a gene: 15. The CDR3 spells CASSLDLADLAGGNTGELFF. The CDR3 DNA is TGTGCCAGCAGCTTAGATTTGGCGGATTTGGCGGGGGGAAACACCGGGGAGCTGTTTTTT.

The J gene is TRBJ2-7, the V gene TRBV7-8, with no clear D. Germline V CDR1 and CDR2: SGHVS, FQNEAQ. V shed 2 bases and J shed 2 bases, with 10 bases lying between them. The CDR3 consists of 14 residues. CDR3 bases: TGTGCCAGCAGCTTATCCGGAGTACCCTACGAGCAGTACTTC. Translating gives CASSLSGVPYEQYF.

The chain links TRBV5-1 to TRBJ2-7; tentatively, D is TRBD1 or TRBD2 (5 bases each). The V gene's germline CDR1 is SGHRS and CDR2 YFSETQ. The ends were cut back, 6 bases at V and 4 bases at J, with 14 bases in the middle. The CDR3 loop spans 13 amino acids. Here the CDR3 reads CASNKGTGYEQYF. CDR3 DNA sequence: TGCGCCAGCAACAAAGGGACCGGGTACGAGCAGTACTTC. The full variable domain, completed using reference TRBV5-1 and TRBJ2-7, is KAGVTQTPRYLIKTRGQQVTLSCSPISGHRSVSWYQQTPGQGLQFLFEYFSETQRNKGNFPGRFSGRQFSNSRSEMNVSTLELGDSALYLCASNKGTGYEQYFGPGTRLTVT.

The chain uses TRBV7-9 and TRBJ2-5, with 13 bases identical to TRBD2. The V and J ends lost 5 bases and 0 bases, in that order; junction bases with no gene match: 3. CDR1 and CDR2 (germline): SEHNR, FQNEAQ (reference sequence). This CDR3 has 16 residues. Here the CDR3 reads CASSETSGGYQETQYF. The CDR3 nucleotides are TGTGCCAGCAGCGAGACTAGCGGGGGGTACCAAGAGACCCAGTACTTC.

This chain joins TRBV2 and TRBJ2-7; D unresolved. V was pared by 7 bases and J by 4 bases, with 14 bases between. Germline V CDR1 and CDR2: SNHLY, FYNNEI. CDR3 size: 13 residues. CDR3: CASNADLRYEQYF. Here the CDR3 DNA reads TGTGCCAGCAACGCCGACTTGAGATACGAGCAGTACTTC.

This chain connects TRBV7-9 to TRBJ2-2; 8 bases fit TRBD1. This CDR3 is built from 14 residues. V trimming: 3 bases; J trimming: 6 bases; junction bases outside the gene matches: 3. In germline, CDR1 is SEHNR, CDR2 FQNEAQ (reference sequence). CDR3 bases: TGTGCCAGCAGCTTGTCGGACAGGGCCGGGGAGCTGTTTTTT. As protein: CASSLSDRAGELFF.

CDR3 nucleotides: TGTGCCAGCAGCTTACTTGGGCAGGCCGATTCACCCCTCCACTTT. It yields the protein CASSLLGQADSPLHF. The rearrangement uses TRBV7-3 and TRBJ1-6; D ambiguous. The V end was cut by 2 bases, the J end by 8 bases, with 13 bases between. The CDR3 sequence is 15 residues long. Germline CDR1 SGHTA, CDR2 FQGTGA. Complete variable domain (other parts from reference TRBV7-3 and TRBJ1-6): GAGVSQTPSNKVTEKGKYVELRCDPISGHTALYWYRQSLGQGPEFLIYFQGTGAADDSGLPNDRFFAVRPEGSVSTLKIQRTERGDSAVYLCASSLLGQADSPLHFGNGTRLTVT.

The chain is built from TRBV6-1 and TRBJ1-1; D gene uncertain. The CDR3 is made up of 15 amino acids. Germline V gene data show CDR1 as MNHNS and CDR2 as SASEGT. V lost 1 base, J lost 5 bases, and 14 bases lay in between. CDR3 sequence reads: CASSEVLEGRTEAFF. The DNA for the CDR3 is TGTGCCAGCAGTGAAGTCCTAGAGGGTAGAACTGAAGCTTTCTTT.

The V and J genes are TRBV11-3 and TRBJ2-2; D unresolved. The V and J ends lost 3 bases and 4 bases respectively, with 9 bases between them. This CDR3 is built from 14 residues. Per the germline V gene, CDR1 is SGHNT and CDR2 is YENEEA. CDR3: CASSFGRFTGELFF. The CDR3 nucleotides read TGTGCCAGCAGCTTCGGCCGATTCACCGGGGAGCTGTTTTTT.

This clone has just a few counts. The CDR3 loop is CASSQDLDGGRTGELFF. The CDR3 DNA is TGCGCCAGCAGCCAAGATCTGGACGGGGGGAGAACCGGGGAGCTGTTTTTT. The chain is built from TRBV4-3 and TRBJ2-2, with 7 bases matching TRBD2. V dropped 0 bases and J dropped 5; count of bases not matched to a gene: 9. CDR1 is LGHNA, CDR2 YSLEER, per germline. CDR3 length: 17 amino acids.